The clone carrying this T cell receptor (beta chain) has only a few counts. No antigen is known for it. This sample was included in a study of naive and memory T cell subsets. Cells stained for CD3, CD4, CD8, CD45RA and CD27 were sorted into four subsets. EMRA cells were CD45RA+CD27-, and effector memory cells CD45RA-CD27-. The germline V and J ends were trimmed by 8 bases and 7 bases, with 8 bases remaining between them. The CDR3 totals 11 residues. The germline V gene encodes CDR1 KGHDR and CDR2 SFDVKD. Study-wide results and limits: Diversity fell and Gini index rose from naive through CM, EM, EMRA.

Both TRBC1 and TRBC2 were covered by a beta constant-region primer of two equimolar oligonucleotides. One entry per CDR3 protein results from TCRdb running MiXCR on the UMI-ligation and nested PCR reads. The repertoire holds around 40,000 distinct CDR3 sequences, with less than 15% as singletons. The sequence derives from a human donor in good health. The chain combines TRBV24-1 with TRBJ2-1, with D hard to call. The source material was effector memory CD4+ T cells from blood. The subset denotes: effector memory, CD45RA- CD27-. CDR3: CATTGENEQFF. As DNA, the CDR3 is TGTGCCACCACAGGTGAAAATGAGCAGTTCTTC.